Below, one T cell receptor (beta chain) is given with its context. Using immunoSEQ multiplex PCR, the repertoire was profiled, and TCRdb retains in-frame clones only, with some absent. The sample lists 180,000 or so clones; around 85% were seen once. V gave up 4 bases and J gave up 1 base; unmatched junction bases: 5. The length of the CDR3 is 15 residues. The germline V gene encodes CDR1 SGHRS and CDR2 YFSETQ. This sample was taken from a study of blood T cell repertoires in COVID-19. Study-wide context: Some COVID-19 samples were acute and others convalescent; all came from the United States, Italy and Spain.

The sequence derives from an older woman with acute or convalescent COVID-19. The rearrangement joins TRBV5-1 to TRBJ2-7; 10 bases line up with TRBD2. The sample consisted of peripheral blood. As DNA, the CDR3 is TGCGCCAGCAGCCCGTCGACTAGCGGGTCCTACGAGCAGTACTTC. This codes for CASSPSTSGSYEQYF.